This T cell receptor (beta chain) was obtained from a study of OX40 agonist ivuxolimab in advanced cancers. The junction had 10 bases not matched to a gene; V was cut back by 5 bases and J by 3 bases. Germline V gene sequence: CDR1 LNHDA, CDR2 SQIVND (reference sequence). The CDR3 is made up of 16 amino acids. This table comes from immunoSEQ multiplex PCR, and its TCRdb copy is limited to in-frame clones, with some not included. In the table there are around 84,000 clones, over 85% of which are singletons. Overall study results and limits: Some of the lowest clonal expansion was seen in partial responders at 0.1-3.0 mg/kg.

Turning to this clone: Its antigen is unidentified.

The chain combines TRBV19 with TRBJ2-7; 10 bases are shared with TRBD1. The source material was CD4+ or CD8+ T cells sorted from blood, sampled in a trial of the OX40 agonist ivuxolimab. The sequence came from an adult with an advanced solid tumor such as melanoma, head and neck, liver or kidney cancer. CDR3 coding DNA: TGTGCCAGTAGTGCACTAACCGGGACAGGGGTCTACGAGCAGTACTTC. This encodes CASSALTGTGVYEQYF.